This T cell receptor (beta chain) emerged from a study of cytomegalovirus exposure and HLA in healthy donors. General study results and limits: The study designated about 180 TCR beta chains cytomegalovirus-associated. It was taken for granted in presence/absence analyses that sequencing depth across donors was roughly uniform.

CDR1 and CDR2 (germline): SGHRS, YFSETQ. V trimming: 0 bases; J trimming: 3 bases; junction bases outside the gene matches: 6. The CDR3 consists of 15 residues. For this clone: Its cognate antigen is unknown.

The PCR used 60 Vbeta and 13 Jbeta primers. Here immunoSEQ multiplex PCR was the method, and the copy in TCRdb shows in-frame clones only, minus some. The profile shows about 150,000 clones, more than 75% of them singletons. Input material: PBMCs. This clonotype was sampled from a woman aged 40 to 55 in good health and CMV-seropositive. V and J are TRBV5-1 and TRBJ2-7; 7 bases fit TRBD1. CDR3 sequence reads: CASSLVADRVYEQYF. The CDR3 DNA reads as TGCGCCAGCAGCTTGGTAGCAGACAGGGTCTACGAGCAGTACTTC. Full variable domain (outside the CDR3, taken from reference TRBV5-1 and TRBJ2-7): KAGVTQTPRYLIKTRGQQVTLSCSPISGHRSVSWYQQTPGQGLQFLFEYFSETQRNKGNFPGRFSGRQFSNSRSEMNVSTLELGDSALYLCASSLVADRVYEQYFGPGTRLTVT.